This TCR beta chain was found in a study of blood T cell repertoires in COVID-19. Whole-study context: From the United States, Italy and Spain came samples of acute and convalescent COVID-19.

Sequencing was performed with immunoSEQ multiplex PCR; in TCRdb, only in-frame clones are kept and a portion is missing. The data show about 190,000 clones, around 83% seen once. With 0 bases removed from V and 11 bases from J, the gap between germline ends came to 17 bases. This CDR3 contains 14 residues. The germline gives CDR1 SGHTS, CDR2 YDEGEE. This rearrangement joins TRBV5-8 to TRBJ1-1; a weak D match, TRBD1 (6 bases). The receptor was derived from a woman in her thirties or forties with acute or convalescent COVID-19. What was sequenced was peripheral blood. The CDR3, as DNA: TGTGCCAGCAGCTTGGAAGGGGGGGGGATGGAGGCTTTCTTT. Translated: CASSLEGGGMEAFF.